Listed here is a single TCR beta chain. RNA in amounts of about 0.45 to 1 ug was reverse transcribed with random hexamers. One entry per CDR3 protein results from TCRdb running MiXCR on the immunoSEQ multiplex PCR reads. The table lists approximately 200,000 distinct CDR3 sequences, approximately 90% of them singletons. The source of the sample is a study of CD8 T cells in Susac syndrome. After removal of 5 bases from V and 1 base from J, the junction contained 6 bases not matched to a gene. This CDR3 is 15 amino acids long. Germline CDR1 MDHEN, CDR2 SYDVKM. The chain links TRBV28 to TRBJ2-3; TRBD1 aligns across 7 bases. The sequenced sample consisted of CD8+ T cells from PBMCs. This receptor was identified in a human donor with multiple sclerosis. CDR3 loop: CASSPTGLGTDTQYF. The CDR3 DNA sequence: TGTGCCAGCAGTCCGACAGGGTTGGGCACAGATACGCAGTATTTT.